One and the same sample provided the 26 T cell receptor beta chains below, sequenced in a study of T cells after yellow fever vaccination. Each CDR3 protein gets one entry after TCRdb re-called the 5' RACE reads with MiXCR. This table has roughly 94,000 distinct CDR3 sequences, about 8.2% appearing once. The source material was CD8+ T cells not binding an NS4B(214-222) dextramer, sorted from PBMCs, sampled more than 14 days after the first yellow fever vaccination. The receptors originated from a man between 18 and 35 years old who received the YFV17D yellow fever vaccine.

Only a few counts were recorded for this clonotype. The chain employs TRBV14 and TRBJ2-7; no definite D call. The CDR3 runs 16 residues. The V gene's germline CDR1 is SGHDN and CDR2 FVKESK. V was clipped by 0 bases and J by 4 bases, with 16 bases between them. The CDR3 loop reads CASSQDLGAALYEQYF. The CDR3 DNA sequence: TGTGCCAGCAGCCAAGATCTAGGCGCAGCTCTATACGAGCAGTACTTC.

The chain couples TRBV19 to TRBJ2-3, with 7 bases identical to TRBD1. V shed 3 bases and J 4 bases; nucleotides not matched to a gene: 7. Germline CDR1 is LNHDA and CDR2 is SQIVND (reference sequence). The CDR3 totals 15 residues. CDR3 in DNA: TGTGCCAGTAGTATTCCGGGACAGTACCCAGATACGCAGTATTTT. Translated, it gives CASSIPGQYPDTQYF.

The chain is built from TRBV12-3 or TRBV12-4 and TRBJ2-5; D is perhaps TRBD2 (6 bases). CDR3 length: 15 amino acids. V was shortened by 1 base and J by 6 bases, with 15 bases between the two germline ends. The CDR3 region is CASSLDGVGGKTQYF. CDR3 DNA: TGTGCCAGCAGTTTAGACGGAGTGGGGGGAAAGACCCAGTACTTC.

The CDR3 coding sequence is TGCGCCAGCAGCCAAGATCAGTGGGGCACTACTGAAGCTTTCTTT. This translates into CASSQDQWGTTEAFF. The chain links TRBV4-3 to TRBJ1-1, with D possibly matching TRBD1 (5 bases). Between the trimmed V and J ends, which lost 0 bases and 5 bases, there was a span of 13 bases. CDR1 is LGHNA, CDR2 YSLEER, per germline. The CDR3 length is 15 residues.

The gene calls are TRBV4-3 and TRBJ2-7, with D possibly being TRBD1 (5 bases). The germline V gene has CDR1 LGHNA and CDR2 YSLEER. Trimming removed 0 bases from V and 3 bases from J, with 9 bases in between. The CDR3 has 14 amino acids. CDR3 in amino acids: CASSQDLGDYEQYF. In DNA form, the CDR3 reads TGCGCCAGCAGCCAAGATCTAGGGGACTACGAGCAGTACTTC.

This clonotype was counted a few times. This CDR3 reads CASSRGLEDGELFF. The CDR3 nucleotides are TGCGCCAGCAGCCGAGGACTCGAAGACGGGGAGCTGTTTTTT. The gene calls are TRBV4-3 and TRBJ2-2; D may be TRBD2 (5 bases). V was trimmed by 4 bases and J by 7 bases, leaving 13 bases between them. CDR3 size: 14 residues. In germline, CDR1 is LGHNA, CDR2 YSLEER.

This CDR3 reads CASSAFRGLNTEAFF. CDR3 DNA sequence: TGTGCCAGCAGCGCTTTCAGGGGTTTGAACACTGAAGCTTTCTTT. The J gene is TRBJ1-1, the V gene TRBV7-8, with a tentative D call TRBD1 (6 bases). The V and J ends lost 5 bases and 0 bases respectively, with 13 bases between them. This CDR3 is 15 amino acids long. CDR1 and CDR2 from the germline V gene are SGHVS and FQNEAQ.

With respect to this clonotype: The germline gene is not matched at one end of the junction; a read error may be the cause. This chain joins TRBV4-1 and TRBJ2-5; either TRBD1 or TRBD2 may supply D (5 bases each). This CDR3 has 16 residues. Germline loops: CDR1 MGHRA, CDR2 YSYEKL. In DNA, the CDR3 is TGCACCAGCAGCCAAGTAGAGGGGAGTTTGTCAGAGACCCAGTACTTC. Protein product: CTSSQVEGSLSETQYF.

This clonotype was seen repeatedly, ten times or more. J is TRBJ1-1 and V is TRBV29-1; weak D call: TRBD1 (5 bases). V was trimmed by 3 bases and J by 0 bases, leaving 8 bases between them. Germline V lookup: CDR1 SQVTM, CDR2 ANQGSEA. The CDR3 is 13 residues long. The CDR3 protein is CSVDAGLNTEAFF. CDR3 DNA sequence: TGCAGCGTTGATGCGGGGCTGAACACTGAAGCTTTCTTT.

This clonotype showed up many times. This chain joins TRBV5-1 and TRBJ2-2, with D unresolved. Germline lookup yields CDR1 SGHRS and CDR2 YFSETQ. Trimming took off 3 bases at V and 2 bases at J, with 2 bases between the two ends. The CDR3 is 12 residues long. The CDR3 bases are TGCGCCAGCAGCTATAACACCGGGGAGCTGTTTTTT. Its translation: CASSYNTGELFF.

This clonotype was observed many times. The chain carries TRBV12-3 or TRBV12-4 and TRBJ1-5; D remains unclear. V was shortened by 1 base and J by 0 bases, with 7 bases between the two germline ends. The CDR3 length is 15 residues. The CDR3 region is CASSLGQYSNQPQHF. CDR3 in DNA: TGTGCCAGCAGTTTAGGGCAGTATAGCAATCAGCCCCAGCATTTT.

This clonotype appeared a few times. The CDR3 DNA reads TGCGCCAGCAGCCCCGGACAGGGTTCGGATGTCGAAGAGACCCAGTACTTC. Its translation: CASSPGQGSDVEETQYF. This rearrangement joins TRBV5-1 to TRBJ2-5; 8 bases are shared with TRBD1. The CDR3 is 17 residues long. Germline V CDR1 and CDR2: SGHRS, YFSETQ. V was clipped by 4 bases and J by 3 bases; unmatched bases: 14.

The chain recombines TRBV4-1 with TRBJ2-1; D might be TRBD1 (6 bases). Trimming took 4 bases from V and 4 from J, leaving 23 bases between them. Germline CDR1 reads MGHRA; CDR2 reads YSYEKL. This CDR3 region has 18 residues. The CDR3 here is CASSRLDGAGELYNEQFF. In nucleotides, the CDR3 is TGCGCCAGCAGCCGCTTAGACGGGGCAGGGGAACTATACAATGAGCAGTTCTTC.

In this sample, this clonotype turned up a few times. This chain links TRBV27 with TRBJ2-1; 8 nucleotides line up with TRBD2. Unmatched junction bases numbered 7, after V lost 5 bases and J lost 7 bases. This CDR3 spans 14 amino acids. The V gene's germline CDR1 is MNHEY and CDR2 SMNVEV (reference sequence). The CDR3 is CASSHGGAGNEQFF. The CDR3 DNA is TGTGCCAGCAGTCACGGGGGGGCCGGAAATGAGCAGTTCTTC.

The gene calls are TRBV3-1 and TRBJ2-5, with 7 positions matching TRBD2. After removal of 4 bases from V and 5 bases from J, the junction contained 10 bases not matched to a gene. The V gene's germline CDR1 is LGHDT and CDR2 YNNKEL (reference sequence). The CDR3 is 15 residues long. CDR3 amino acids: CASSPHGWGGETQYF. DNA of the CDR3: TGTGCCAGCAGCCCCCACGGATGGGGGGGGGAGACCCAGTACTTC.

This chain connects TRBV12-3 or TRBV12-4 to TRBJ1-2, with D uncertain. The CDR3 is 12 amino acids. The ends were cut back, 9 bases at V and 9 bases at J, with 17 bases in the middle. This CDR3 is CASTEGPGSYTF. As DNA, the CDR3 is TGTGCCAGTACGGAGGGCCCCGGGAGCTACACCTTC.

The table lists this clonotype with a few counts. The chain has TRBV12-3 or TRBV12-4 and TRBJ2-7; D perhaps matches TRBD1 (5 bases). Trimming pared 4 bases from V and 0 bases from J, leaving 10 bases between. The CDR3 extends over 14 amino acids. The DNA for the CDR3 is TGTGCCAGCAGTTACAGGTCGAGCTCCTACGAGCAGTACTTC. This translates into CASSYRSSSYEQYF.

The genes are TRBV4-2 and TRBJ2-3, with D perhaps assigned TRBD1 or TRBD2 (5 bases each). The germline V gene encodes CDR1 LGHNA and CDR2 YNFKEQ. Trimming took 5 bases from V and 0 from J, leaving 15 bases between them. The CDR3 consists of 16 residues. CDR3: CASSEAHGTSTDTQYF. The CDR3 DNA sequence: TGTGCCAGCAGCGAGGCACATGGGACGAGCACAGATACGCAGTATTTT.

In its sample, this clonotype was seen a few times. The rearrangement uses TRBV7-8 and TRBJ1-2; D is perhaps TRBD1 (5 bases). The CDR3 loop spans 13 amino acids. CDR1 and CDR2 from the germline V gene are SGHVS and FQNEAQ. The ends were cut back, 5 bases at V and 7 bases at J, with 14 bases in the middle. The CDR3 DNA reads TGTGCCAGCAGCCCCCGGACTCAGGGTGGCTACACCTTC. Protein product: CASSPRTQGGYTF.

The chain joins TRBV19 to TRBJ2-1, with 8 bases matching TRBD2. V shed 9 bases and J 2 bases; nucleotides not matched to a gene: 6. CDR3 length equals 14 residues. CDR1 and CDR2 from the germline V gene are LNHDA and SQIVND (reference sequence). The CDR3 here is CASQSGGPYNEQFF. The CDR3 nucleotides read TGTGCCAGCCAGAGCGGGGGTCCCTACAATGAGCAGTTCTTC.

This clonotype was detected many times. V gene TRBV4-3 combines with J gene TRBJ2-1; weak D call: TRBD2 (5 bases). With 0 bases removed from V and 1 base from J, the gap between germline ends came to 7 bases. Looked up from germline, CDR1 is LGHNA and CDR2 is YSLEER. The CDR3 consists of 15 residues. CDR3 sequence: CASSQDTGSYNEQFF. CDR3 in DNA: TGCGCCAGCAGCCAAGATACGGGGTCCTACAATGAGCAGTTCTTC.

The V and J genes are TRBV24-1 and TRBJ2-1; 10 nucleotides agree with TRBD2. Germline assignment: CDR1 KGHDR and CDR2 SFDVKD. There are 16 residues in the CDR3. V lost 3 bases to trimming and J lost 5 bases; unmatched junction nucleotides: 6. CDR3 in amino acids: CATSDVLAGVHNEQFF. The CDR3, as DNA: TGTGCCACCAGTGATGTCCTAGCGGGGGTCCACAATGAGCAGTTCTTC.

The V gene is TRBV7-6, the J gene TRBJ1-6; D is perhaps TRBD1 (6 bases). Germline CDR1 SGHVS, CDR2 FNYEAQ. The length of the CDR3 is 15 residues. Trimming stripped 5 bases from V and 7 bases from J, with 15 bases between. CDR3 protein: CASSPTPGENSPLHF. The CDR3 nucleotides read TGTGCCAGCAGCCCGACCCCAGGGGAGAATTCACCCCTCCACTTT.

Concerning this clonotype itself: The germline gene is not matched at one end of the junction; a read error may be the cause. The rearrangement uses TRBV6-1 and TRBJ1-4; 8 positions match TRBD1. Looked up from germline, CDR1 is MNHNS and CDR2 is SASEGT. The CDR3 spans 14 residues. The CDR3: CASRFQGAKEKLFF. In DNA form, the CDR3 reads TGTGCCAGCAGGTTTCAGGGGGCTAAGGAAAAACTGTTTTTT.

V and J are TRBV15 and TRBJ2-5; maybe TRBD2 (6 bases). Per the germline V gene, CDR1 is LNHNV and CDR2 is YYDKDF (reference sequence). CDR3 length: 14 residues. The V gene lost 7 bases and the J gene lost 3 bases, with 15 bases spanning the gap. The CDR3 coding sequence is TGTGCCACCAAAAATGGGGCGGGGAAAGAGACCCAGTACTTC. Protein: CATKNGAGKETQYF.

In DNA, the CDR3 is TGTGCCAGCAGCTTCCTTATCGGGGGGTCCTACGAGCAGTACTTC. This encodes CASSFLIGGSYEQYF. This chain uses TRBV7-2 with TRBJ2-7; TRBD2 aligns across 7 bases. CDR3 length equals 15 residues. Germline CDR1 and CDR2: SGHTA and FQGNSA. The J segment lost 1 base and the V segment lost 3 bases, leaving 6 bases of the junction unmatched.